This passage covers 32 T cell receptor beta chains from one sample sequenced in a study of blood T cell repertoires in COVID-19. The repertoire was sequenced with immunoSEQ multiplex PCR; TCRdb's copy has only in-frame clones and lacks some. This table has a few hundred thousand clones, less than 90% appearing once. Sequencing used peripheral blood. The receptors originated from a man aged 35 to 55 with active or convalescent COVID-19.

This chain links TRBV7-8 with TRBJ2-3; tentatively, D is TRBD2 (6 bases). The V and J ends lost 2 bases and 3 bases respectively, with 15 bases between them. The CDR3 runs 16 residues. Looked up from germline, CDR1 is SGHVS and CDR2 is FQNEAQ. Here the CDR3 reads CASSLPGTRRTDTQYF. CDR3 DNA: TGTGCCAGCAGCTTACCCGGGACTCGAAGGACAGATACGCAGTATTTT.

This clone was seen a handful of times. The chain employs TRBV19 and TRBJ2-1, with a weak D call TRBD2 (5 bases). In germline, CDR1 is LNHDA, CDR2 SQIVND (reference sequence). Trimming removed 4 bases at V and 0 bases at J, with 10 bases between. The CDR3 length is 15 residues. CDR3 region: CASSKPGSSYNEQFF. Here the CDR3 DNA reads TGTGCCAGTAGTAAACCGGGGAGCTCCTACAATGAGCAGTTCTTC.

This chain joins TRBV14 and TRBJ2-5; possible D gene TRBD2, 6 bases. The germline V gene has CDR1 SGHDN and CDR2 FVKESK. V gave up 4 bases and J gave up 7 bases, with 25 bases separating them. The length of the CDR3 is 17 residues. Here the CDR3 reads CASSLREYGTVSGTQYF. Here the CDR3 DNA reads TGTGCCAGCAGCCTCCGGGAGTACGGGACCGTTAGTGGGACCCAGTACTTC. The complete variable domain, with remaining parts taken from reference TRBV14 and TRBJ2-5, reads EAGVTQFPSHSVIEKGQTVTLRCDPISGHDNLYWYRRVMGKEIKFLLHFVKESKQDESGMPNNRFLAERTGGTYSTLKVQPAELEDSGVYFCASSLREYGTVSGTQYFGPGTRLLVL.

This chain connects TRBV19 to TRBJ2-7, with D maybe TRBD2 (6 bases). CDR3 length: 13 residues. V was clipped by 5 bases and J by 4 bases, with 12 bases between them. Germline CDR1 and CDR2: LNHDA and SQIVND (reference sequence). As DNA, the CDR3 is TGTGCCAGTAGTCCGGGACTTCCTTACGAGCAGTACTTC. This codes for CASSPGLPYEQYF.

The rearrangement joins TRBV28 to TRBJ1-1, with TRBD1 as a possible D gene (5 bases). Germline V lookup: CDR1 MDHEN, CDR2 SYDVKM. The CDR3 is 11 residues long. V gave up 5 bases and J gave up 7 bases, with 8 bases separating them. The CDR3 DNA follows: TGTGCCAGCAGTACTACAGGTGAAGCTTTCTTT. Translated, it gives CASSTTGEAFF.

About this clone itself: Mismatch with germline at one junction end may stem from a read error. The chain carries TRBV2 and TRBJ1-5; TRBD1 matches 7 bases. The germline gives CDR1 SNHLY, CDR2 FYNNEI. The CDR3 is 13 amino acids. CDR3 sequence: CASNAGGNQPQHF. The CDR3 region has the DNA TGTGCAAGCAACGCAGGGGGTAATCAGCCCCAGCATTTT.

J is TRBJ2-3 and V is TRBV11-2; TRBD2 agrees at 7 bases. V shed 0 bases and J 5 bases; nucleotides not matched to a gene: 8. Germline lookup yields CDR1 SGHAT and CDR2 FQNNGV. CDR3 length: 16 amino acids. The CDR3 sequence is CASSLDRGVAGDTQYF. The DNA of the CDR3 is TGTGCCAGCAGCTTAGATCGGGGGGTTGCCGGAGATACGCAGTATTTT. The full variable domain, with the rest looked up from reference TRBV11-2 and TRBJ2-3, is EAGVAQSPRYKIIEKRQSVAFWCNPISGHATLYWYQQILGQGPKLLIQFQNNGVVDDSQLPKDRFSAERLKGVDSTLKIQPAKLEDSAVYLCASSLDRGVAGDTQYFGPGTRLTVL.

The V gene is TRBV28, the J gene TRBJ2-7; 9 nucleotides agree with TRBD1. CDR3 size: 16 residues. Germline CDR1 and CDR2: MDHEN and SYDVKM. V gave up 7 bases and J gave up 6 bases; unmatched junction bases: 16. CDR3 sequence reads: CASNSLGQGAGLEQYF. The CDR3 bases are TGTGCCAGCAACTCGCTGGGACAGGGTGCGGGACTCGAGCAGTACTTC.

The chain carries TRBV9 and TRBJ1-1, with D tentatively TRBD1 (5 bases). V was shortened by 3 bases and J by 4 bases, with 19 bases between the two germline ends. The germline CDR1 and CDR2 sequences are SGDLS and YYNGEE. This CDR3 has 16 residues. The CDR3 DNA is TGTGCCAGCAGCGCCGGGGGGACGGCAGTGGGCACTGAAGCTTTCTTT. This sequence encodes CASSAGGTAVGTEAFF.

This clone came up a few times. This rearrangement joins TRBV6-5 to TRBJ1-1; D remains unclear. The V gene lost 7 bases and the J gene lost 4 bases, with 19 bases spanning the gap. The CDR3 runs to 15 residues. Germline lookup yields CDR1 MNHEY and CDR2 SVGAGI. CDR3 sequence (DNA): TGTGCCAGCAATACGAATATGGGAGATGGCACTGAAGCTTTCTTT. This gives the protein CASNTNMGDGTEAFF.

This chain links TRBV27 with TRBJ2-3; 7 nucleotides align to TRBD2. After removal of 6 bases from V and 2 bases from J, the junction contained 8 bases not matched to a gene. Per germline, CDR1 MNHEY and CDR2 SMNVEV (reference sequence). The CDR3 is made up of 15 amino acids. CDR3 nucleotides: TGTGCCAGCAGCTTCAGCGGGACCACCACAGATACGCAGTATTTT. The encoded protein is CASSFSGTTTDTQYF.

The chain recombines TRBV7-3 with TRBJ1-1, with a possible D match to TRBD1 (5 bases). Between the trimmed V and J ends, which lost 1 base and 1 base, there was a span of 10 bases. From germline, CDR1 is SGHTA and CDR2 FQGTGA. The CDR3 is 15 amino acids. This CDR3 reads CASSLNGHPNTEAFF. For the CDR3, the DNA is TGTGCCAGCAGCTTAAATGGACATCCGAACACTGAAGCTTTCTTT.

The genes are TRBV2 and TRBJ2-1; 11 bases are a match to TRBD2. Germline trimming cut 4 bases from V and 7 bases from J; bases unmatched to any gene: 6. CDR3 length: 15 residues. CDR1 is SNHLY and CDR2 is FYNNEI in the germline V gene. The CDR3, as DNA: TGTGCCAGCAGTGCGGTAGCGGGAGGGCCTAATGAGCAGTTCTTC. It is translated as CASSAVAGGPNEQFF.

The sample holds many counts of this clone. V usage is TRBV7-2 and J usage is TRBJ1-3; no reliable D call. Between the trimmed V and J ends, which lost 1 base and 0 bases, there was a span of 4 bases. The CDR3 consists of 14 residues. In germline, CDR1 is SGHTA, CDR2 FQGNSA. The CDR3 loop is CASSLVYSGNTIYF. CDR3 in DNA: TGTGCCAGCAGCTTAGTGTACTCTGGAAACACCATATATTTT.

This sequence joins TRBV6-1 and TRBJ1-2; tentatively, D is TRBD1 (5 bases). Germline values: CDR1 MNHNS, CDR2 SASEGT. The CDR3 has 16 residues. The V and J ends lost 0 bases and 4 bases respectively, with 15 bases between them. The CDR3 loop reads CASSEAWGPSAYGYTF. Written as DNA, the CDR3 is TGTGCCAGCAGTGAAGCGTGGGGCCCATCAGCCTATGGCTACACCTTC.

This chain uses TRBV5-5 with TRBJ1-5, with TRBD1 identical over 7 bases. The germline V gene has CDR1 SGHKS and CDR2 YYEKEE (reference sequence). V trimming: 0 bases; J trimming: 1 base; junction bases outside the gene matches: 4. CDR3 length equals 16 residues. The CDR3 bases are TGTGCCAGCAGCTTGGTGACAGGGATAAGCAATCAGCCCCAGCATTTT. Its translation is CASSLVTGISNQPQHF.

This chain uses TRBV7-3 with TRBJ1-3, with 10 bases lining up with TRBD1. Germline CDR1 is SGHTA and CDR2 is FQGTGA. V lost 4 bases, J lost 4 bases, and 4 bases stayed unmatched. The CDR3 loop spans 15 amino acids. The CDR3 sequence: CASSSGQGRGNTIYF. CDR3 nucleotide sequence: TGTGCCAGCAGCTCGGGACAGGGGAGAGGAAACACCATATATTTT. Together with reference TRBV7-3 and TRBJ1-3, the CDR3 gives the full variable domain: GAGVSQTPSNKVTEKGKYVELRCDPISGHTALYWYRQSLGQGPEFLIYFQGTGAADDSGLPNDRFFAVRPEGSVSTLKIQRTERGDSAVYLCASSSGQGRGNTIYFGEGSWLTVV.

The CDR3 bases are TGTGCCACCAGTGACCAGGACAGGGGGAGACAGCCCCAGCATTTT. As protein: CATSDQDRGRQPQHF. The chain employs TRBV24-1 and TRBJ1-5, with 10 bases lining up with TRBD1. Trimming took 4 bases from V and 7 from J; bases not matched to a gene: 6. The V gene's germline CDR1 is KGHDR and CDR2 SFDVKD. The CDR3 totals 15 residues.

The chain couples TRBV29-1 to TRBJ1-1; TRBD1 might be the D (6 bases). The CDR3 has 12 amino acids. V gave up 3 bases and J gave up 8 bases, with 13 bases separating them. Per the germline V gene, CDR1 is SQVTM and CDR2 is ANQGSEA. CDR3: CSVERQGTEAFF. Here the CDR3 DNA reads TGCAGCGTTGAGAGGCAGGGGACCGAAGCTTTCTTT.

The gene calls are TRBV7-9 and TRBJ2-7, with a possible D match to TRBD1 (5 bases). The germline V and J ends were trimmed by 5 bases and 0 bases, with 11 bases remaining between them. Germline V gene sequence: CDR1 SEHNR, CDR2 FQNEAQ (reference sequence). The CDR3 is 14 residues long. For the CDR3, the DNA is TGTGCCAGCAGCGGACGACAGAACTCCTACGAGCAGTACTTC. Translating gives CASSGRQNSYEQYF.

The chain employs TRBV4-1 and TRBJ2-6; D might be TRBD1 (5 bases). CDR3 length: 17 amino acids. The ends were cut back, 4 bases at V and 2 bases at J, with 15 bases in the middle. The germline V gene has CDR1 MGHRA and CDR2 YSYEKL. CDR3 region: CASSLTSQGTGANVLTF. CDR3 nucleotide sequence: TGCGCCAGCAGCCTAACATCCCAGGGTACTGGGGCCAACGTCCTGACTTTC.

The chain couples TRBV28 to TRBJ1-2; tentative D call: TRBD1 (6 bases). This CDR3 region has 16 residues. V lost 5 bases, J lost 4 bases, and 20 bases lay in between. The germline V gene encodes CDR1 MDHEN and CDR2 SYDVKM. DNA of the CDR3: TGTGCCAGCAGTGATCCCGGGGGGGGGCGCATCTATGGCTACACCTTC. Its protein product is CASSDPGGGRIYGYTF.

A single count supports this clone. The rearrangement joins TRBV28 to TRBJ1-5; tentative D call: TRBD1 (6 bases). V was cut by 5 bases and J by 5 bases, with 10 bases left in between. This CDR3 has 13 residues. The germline CDR1 and CDR2 sequences are MDHEN and SYDVKM. CDR3 nucleotide sequence: TGTGCCAGCAGTACAGGGATTGATCAGCCCCAGCATTTT. This gives the protein CASSTGIDQPQHF.

The chain joins TRBV5-6 to TRBJ1-5, with 10 bases identical to TRBD1. This CDR3 is built from 15 residues. V trimming: 4 bases; J trimming: 7 bases; junction bases outside the gene matches: 8. Germline values: CDR1 SGHDT, CDR2 YYEEEE. CDR3 DNA: TGTGCCAGCAGCCGGCGGGACAGGGGAGAGCAGCCCCAGCATTTT. Its protein is CASSRRDRGEQPQHF.

The chain combines TRBV18 with TRBJ1-2, with 9 nucleotides matching TRBD1. In germline, CDR1 is KGHSH, CDR2 LQKENI. The V gene end was trimmed by 2 bases and the J gene end by 3 bases; junction bases not matched to a gene: 4. The CDR3 consists of 15 residues. CDR3 in amino acids: CASSPLGQGDYGYTF. The CDR3 bases are TGTGCCAGCTCACCATTGGGACAGGGAGACTATGGCTACACCTTC.

The chain combines TRBV12-3 or TRBV12-4 with TRBJ1-2; D gene unclear. V was cut by 3 bases and J by 7 bases, with 6 bases left in between. This CDR3 is built from 11 residues. The chain's CDR3 is CASSFYFGYTF. CDR3 in DNA: TGTGCCAGCAGTTTTTATTTTGGCTACACCTTC.

V is TRBV3-1 (or the pseudogene TRBV3-2) and J is TRBJ2-1; TRBD2 is a possible D gene (6 bases). The germline CDR1 and CDR2 sequences are LGHDT and YNNKEL (reference sequence). Trimming shortened V by 0 bases and J by 0 bases, and 15 bases separated the two germline ends. The CDR3 is 18 amino acids. The CDR3 protein is CASSQEWIPGSSYNEQFF. The CDR3 DNA is TGTGCCAGCAGCCAAGAGTGGATCCCCGGGAGCTCCTACAATGAGCAGTTCTTC.

The chain combines TRBV5-1 with TRBJ2-7; 9 positions match TRBD1. The length of the CDR3 is 14 residues. With V trimmed by 4 bases and J by 6 bases, 8 bases remained unmatched. Germline V CDR1 and CDR2: SGHRS, YFSETQ. For the CDR3, the DNA is TGCGCCAGCAGCGGACAGGGGAGCCGTGGCGAGCAGTACTTC. Its translation is CASSGQGSRGEQYF.

For the CDR3, the DNA is TGTGCCAGCAGCGTAGCGGGGTCCCTGAATTCACCCCTCCACTTT. Translating it yields CASSVAGSLNSPLHF. The V and J genes are TRBV9 and TRBJ1-6; D ambiguous. The V gene lost 0 bases and the J gene lost 7 bases, with 11 bases spanning the gap. Germline assignment: CDR1 SGDLS and CDR2 YYNGEE. This CDR3 contains 15 residues. Complete variable domain (other parts from reference TRBV9 and TRBJ1-6): DSGVTQTPKHLITATGQRVTLRCSPRSGDLSVYWYQQSLDQGLQFLIQYYNGEERAKGNILERFSAQQFPDLHSELNLSSLELGDSALYFCASSVAGSLNSPLHFGNGTRLTVT.

The chain uses TRBV7-9 and TRBJ2-3; 7 nucleotides match TRBD2. CDR1 and CDR2 from the germline V gene are SEHNR and FQNEAQ (reference sequence). Trimming cost V 6 bases and J 2 bases; bases outside gene matches: 5. The CDR3 is 14 amino acids. The DNA for the CDR3 is TGTGCCAGCAGACCTCGGGGGGTCACAGATACGCAGTATTTT. Its protein product is CASRPRGVTDTQYF. Combining the CDR3 with reference TRBV7-9 and TRBJ2-3 gives the whole variable domain DTGVSQNPRHKITKRGQNVTFRCDPISEHNRLYWYRQTLGQGPEFLTYFQNEAQLEKSRLLSDRFSAERPKGSFSTLEIQRTEQGDSAMYLCASRPRGVTDTQYFGPGTRLTVL.

This clone occurred many times. The J gene is TRBJ1-1, the V gene TRBV6-6, with D possibly being TRBD1 (6 bases). The length of the CDR3 is 14 residues. Germline assignment: CDR1 MNHNY and CDR2 SVGAGI (reference sequence). Trimming removed 2 bases at V and 5 bases at J, with 12 bases between. The DNA of the CDR3 is TGTGCCAGCAGTTACGGGGGGGGCGGTACTGAAGCTTTCTTT. Its protein product is CASSYGGGGTEAFF.

The chain uses TRBV7-7 and TRBJ2-5; D possibly corresponds to TRBD2 (6 bases). The CDR3 is made up of 15 amino acids. The V and J ends lost 5 bases and 3 bases respectively, with 16 bases between them. The germline CDR1 and CDR2 sequences are SSHAT and FNYEAQ (reference sequence). The CDR3 region has the DNA TGTGCCAGCAGCCTTGTTGTGGGGGGAAAAGAGACCCAGTACTTC. Encoded protein: CASSLVVGGKETQYF. The entire variable domain, with the rest obtained from reference TRBV7-7 and TRBJ2-5, is as follows: GAGVSQSPRYKVTKRGQDVTLRCDPISSHATLYWYQQALGQGPEFLTYFNYEAQPDKSGLPSDRFSAERPEGSISTLTIQRTEQRDSAMYRCASSLVVGGKETQYFGPGTRLLVL.